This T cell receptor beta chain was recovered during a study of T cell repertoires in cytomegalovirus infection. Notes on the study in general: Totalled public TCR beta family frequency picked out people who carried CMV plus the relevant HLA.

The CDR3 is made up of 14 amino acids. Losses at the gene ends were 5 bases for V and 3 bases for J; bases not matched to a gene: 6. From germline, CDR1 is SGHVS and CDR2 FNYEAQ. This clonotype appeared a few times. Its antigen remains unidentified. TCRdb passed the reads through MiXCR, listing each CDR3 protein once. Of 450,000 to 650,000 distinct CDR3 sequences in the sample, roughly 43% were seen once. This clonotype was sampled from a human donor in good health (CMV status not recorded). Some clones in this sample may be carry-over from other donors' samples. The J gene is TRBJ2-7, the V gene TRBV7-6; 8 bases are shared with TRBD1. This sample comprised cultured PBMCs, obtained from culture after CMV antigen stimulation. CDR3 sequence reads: CASSPDRGFYEQYF. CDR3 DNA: TGTGCCAGCAGCCCTGACAGGGGTTTCTACGAGCAGTACTTC.